The rows below give T cell receptor beta chains drawn from one sample of a study of OX40 agonist ivuxolimab in advanced cancers. Some clones are missing from TCRdb's copy, which holds only in-frame ones; the method was immunoSEQ multiplex PCR. Of approximately 74,000 clones listed, 90% were seen once; the top ten hold roughly a tenth. This specimen was CD4+ or CD8+ T cells sorted from blood, taken in a trial of the OX40 agonist ivuxolimab. These receptors all come from an adult with an advanced solid tumor such as melanoma, head and neck, liver or kidney cancer. CDR3s include the opening cysteine and the closing phenylalanine or tryptophan. The order of the fields is J gene, D gene, V gene, clone size, CDR3 protein, CDR3 DNA. A D gene is named only where the DNA matches it firmly. Not all rows give a size; the values are once, few, many and, for expanded clones, a class.

TRBJ2-4 | TRBD1 | TRBV29-1 | . | CSVEGGTGAENIQYF | TGCAGCGTTGAAGGAGGAACAGGGGCTGAAAACATTCAGTACTTC
TRBJ2-1 | . | TRBV6-5 | . | CASSYSGLGSYNEQFF | TGTGCCAGCAGTTACTCGGGGTTGGGCTCCTACAATGAGCAGTTCTTC
TRBJ2-3 | TRBD2 | TRBV9 | . | CASSYRLAGGDTQYF | TGTGCCAGCAGCTACCGACTAGCGGGAGGGGATACGCAGTATTTT
TRBJ2-5 | . | TRBV11-3 | . | CASSPTRLGETQYF | TGTGCCAGCAGCCCCACTCGTCTCGGAGAGACCCAGTACTTC
TRBJ2-3 | TRBD2 | TRBV5-1 | few | CATSGNSTDTQYF | TGCGCCACTAGCGGGAATAGCACAGATACGCAGTATTTT
TRBJ2-1 | TRBD2 | TRBV7-2 | . | CASSPQRESYNEQFF | TGTGCCAGCAGCCCACAGCGGGAATCCTACAATGAGCAGTTCTTC
TRBJ2-7 | . | TRBV28 | . | CASSLGSYEQYF | TGTGCCAGCAGTTTAGGCAGCTACGAGCAGTACTTC
TRBJ1-4 | TRBD1 | TRBV7-3 | . | CASSLTGGFNEKLFF | TGTGCCAGCAGCTTGACAGGGGGCTTTAATGAAAAACTGTTTTTT
TRBJ1-4 | . | TRBV11-2 | . | CASSHRGEGEKLFF | TGTGCCAGCAGCCACCGGGGGGAGGGGGAAAAACTGTTTTTT
TRBJ2-3 | . | TRBV27 | . | CASSKAASTDTQYF | TGTGCCAGCAGTAAAGCGGCTAGCACAGATACGCAGTATTTT
TRBJ1-3 | . | TRBV7-2 | . | CASSLGLGSGNTIYF | TGTGCCAGCAGCTTGGGGCTAGGGTCAGGAAACACCATATATTTT
TRBJ2-5 | . | TRBV29-1 | . | CSVEGPPGETQYF | TGCAGCGTTGAAGGCCCCCCAGGGGAGACCCAGTACTTC
TRBJ2-1 | TRBD2 | TRBV28 | . | CASSLGLALGGEQFF | TGTGCCAGCAGTTTAGGACTAGCGCTGGGGGGTGAGCAGTTCTTC
TRBJ1-2 | . | TRBV28 | . | CASSLWGPSYGYTF | TGTGCCAGCAGTTTATGGGGCCCTAGCTATGGCTACACCTTC
TRBJ1-4 | TRBD1 | TRBV5-1 | . | CASSGQGAANEKLFF | TGCGCCAGCAGCGGGCAGGGGGCGGCTAATGAAAAACTGTTTTTT
TRBJ1-4 | . | TRBV7-9 | . | CASSPGTLTNEKLFF | TGTGCCAGCAGCCCCGGGACACTCACTAATGAAAAACTGTTTTTT
TRBJ1-3 | TRBD1 | TRBV7-9 | . | CASSRTGGENTIYF | TGTGCCAGCAGCCGGACAGGGGGGGAAAACACCATATATTTT
TRBJ1-2 | . | TRBV5-4 | . | CASSRGLESNYGYTF | TGTGCCAGCAGCCGGGGACTCGAGTCTAACTATGGCTACACCTTC
TRBJ1-4 | TRBD1 | TRBV9 | . | CASSVGGTGGAFEKLFF | TGTGCCAGCAGCGTAGGCGGGACAGGGGGCGCCTTTGAAAAACTGTTTTTT
TRBJ1-2 | . | TRBV19 | . | CASSIWGRVSSYTF | TGTGCCAGTAGTATATGGGGGCGCGTCTCTAGCTACACCTTC
TRBJ2-6 | . | TRBV2 | once | CASSVTGTGANVLTF | TGTGCCAGCAGTGTTACAGGAACCGGGGCCAACGTCCTGACTTTC
TRBJ2-7 | TRBD1 | TRBV5-1 | . | CASSLAGTGERLWF | TGCGCCAGCAGCTTGGCCGGGACAGGGGAGAGGCTGTGGTTC
TRBJ1-1 | . | TRBV6-5 | . | CASSYSFEGRTEAFF | TGTGCCAGCAGTTACTCGTTTGAGGGTAGGACTGAAGCTTTCTTT
TRBJ1-4 | TRBD1 | TRBV10-2 | . | CASKGGQGDEKLFF | TGCGCCAGCAAAGGTGGACAGGGAGACGAAAAACTGTTTTTT
TRBJ2-1 | TRBD2 | TRBV5-6 | . | CASSPGLATRGEQFF | TGTGCCAGCAGCCCGGGACTAGCCACCCGGGGTGAGCAGTTCTTC
TRBJ2-5 | . | TRBV6-1 | . | CATLSPYREQYF | TGTGCCACGCTATCGCCCTACAGGGAGCAGTACTTC
TRBJ1-2 | . | TRBV11-3 | . | CASSFRGYGSGYTF | TGTGCCAGCAGCTTTAGGGGATATGGCAGTGGCTACACCTTC
TRBJ1-2 | . | TRBV19 | . | CASSRGGYTF | TGTGCCAGTAGTAGGGGTGGCTACACCTTC
TRBJ2-2 | . | TRBV15 | . | CATSSRWERRFRSNTGELFF | TGTGCCACCAGCAGCCGATGGGAAAGACGATTTCGATCCAACACCGGGGAGCTGTTTTTT
TRBJ2-7 | . | TRBV1 | . | CTSSQRKWSLAYEQYF | TGCACCAGCAGCCAGCGAAAGTGGAGCCTCGCCTACGAGCAGTACTTC
TRBJ1-5 | . | TRBV28 | . | CASSPGPEPQHF | TGTGCCAGCAGTCCAGGGCCGGAGCCCCAGCATTTT
TRBJ2-1 | . | TRBV27 | . | CASHSRSYNEQFF | TGTGCCTCTCACTCCCGCTCCTACAATGAGCAGTTCTTC
TRBJ2-2 | TRBD1 | TRBV18 | . | CASSPPPRGTGELFF | TGTGCCAGCTCACCACCGCCCAGGGGGACCGGGGAGCTGTTTTTT
TRBJ2-1 | . | TRBV28 | . | CASSFSSLPNEQFF | TGTGCCAGCAGTTTCTCCTCCCTCCCCAATGAGCAGTTCTTC
TRBJ1-2 | . | TRBV15 | . | CATSAGRRTFYGYTF | TGTGCCACCAGCGCAGGACGGCGAACCTTCTATGGCTACACCTTC
TRBJ2-5 | . | TRBV11-3 | . | CASSLGTKQETQYF | TGTGCCAGCAGCTTAGGGACAAAACAAGAGACCCAGTACTTC
TRBJ1-2 | . | TRBV5-6 | . | CASSPGRLNYGYTF | TGTGCCAGCAGCCCGGGACGCTTAAACTATGGCTACACCTTC